Below are 8 T cell receptor beta chains sequenced from a single sample in a study of cytomegalovirus exposure and HLA in healthy donors. The PCR used 60 Vbeta and 13 Jbeta primers. Clones were read by immunoSEQ multiplex PCR, and TCRdb kept only the in-frame ones, dropping some. The table lists about 180,000 clones, approximately 80% of them singletons. Sequenced input: PBMCs. All receptors come from a girl aged 10 to 17 in good health and CMV-seropositive.

In its sample, this clone was seen a few times. The rearrangement links TRBV7-2 to TRBJ2-7, with D possibly matching TRBD2 (6 bases). CDR1 is SGHTA and CDR2 is FQGNSA in the germline V gene. Trimming cost V 0 bases and J 7 bases, with 13 bases left between them. The CDR3 has 14 residues. The CDR3 sequence is CASSLAREMREQYF. CDR3 DNA sequence: TGTGCCAGCAGCTTAGCGCGGGAAATGAGGGAGCAGTACTTC.

The J gene is TRBJ1-3, the V gene TRBV30; D may be TRBD1 (5 bases). The CDR3 has 14 residues. CDR1 is GTSNPN, CDR2 SVGIG, per germline (reference sequence). The V and J ends lost 6 bases and 2 bases respectively, with 14 bases between them. CDR3 sequence (DNA): TGTGCCTGCCCGGGGTGGGGGGCTGGAAACACCATATATTTT. Translated: CACPGWGAGNTIYF.

The gene calls are TRBV7-9 and TRBJ2-5, with D hard to call. V was shortened by 2 bases and J by 1 base, with 5 bases between the two germline ends. This CDR3 has 13 residues. CDR1 and CDR2 from the germline V gene are SEHNR and FQNEAQ (reference sequence). CDR3 loop: CASSLIAQETQYF. Written as DNA, the CDR3 is TGTGCCAGCAGCTTAATAGCCCAAGAGACCCAGTACTTC.

The chain couples TRBV2 to TRBJ2-7; weak D call: TRBD2 (6 bases). This CDR3 has 15 amino acids. The germline V and J ends were trimmed by 8 bases and 3 bases, with 20 bases remaining between them. In germline, CDR1 is SNHLY, CDR2 FYNNEI. CDR3 region: CASVAGGRNYYEQYF. In DNA form, the CDR3 reads TGTGCCAGCGTCGCCGGAGGGCGGAACTACTACGAGCAGTACTTC.

Of note for this clone: This specimen includes other DNA sequences encoding the same CDR3. The CDR3 DNA sequence: TGTGCCAGCAGCGTAGCTGGGGGCTCCACAGATACGCAGTATTTT. It is translated as CASSVAGGSTDTQYF. V is TRBV9 and J is TRBJ2-3; tentatively, D is TRBD1 (6 bases). V was trimmed by 0 bases and J by 2 bases, leaving 10 bases between them. CDR3 length equals 15 residues. Germline CDR1 and CDR2: SGDLS and YYNGEE.

This clone turned up a few times. The rearrangement uses TRBV6-5 and TRBJ1-2, with D unresolved. Trimming pared 6 bases from V and 10 bases from J, leaving 15 bases between. CDR1 is MNHEY and CDR2 is SVGAGI in the germline V gene. This CDR3 contains 12 residues. The CDR3 reads CASSLPGGAYTF. The CDR3 DNA is TGTGCCAGCAGCCTACCCGGCGGTGCCTACACCTTC.

The chain has TRBV4-2 and TRBJ1-5; 7 bases fit TRBD1. Trimming removed 1 base from V and 3 bases from J; junction bases left unmatched: 15. Germline V gene sequence: CDR1 LGHNA, CDR2 YNFKEQ. The CDR3 spans 19 residues. CDR3 sequence (DNA): TGTGCCAGCAGCCAAGCGGGATTGAAGGGGGCAGTTTACAATCAGCCCCAGCATTTT. This translates into CASSQAGLKGAVYNQPQHF.

A note on this clone: One end of the junction does not line up with germline, which may come from a read error. This rearrangement joins TRBV7-2 to TRBJ2-7; 7 nucleotides agree with TRBD2. CDR1 and CDR2 (germline): SGHTA, FQGNSA. This CDR3 has 13 amino acids. The CDR3 region has the DNA TGTGCCAGCACCTTACCTAGCGGAAAGGAGCAGTACTTC. Translated, it gives CASTLPSGKEQYF.